The source of this T cell receptor beta chain is a study of regulatory T cells in long-lasting Graves disease. Described time point: persistent/refractory GD, antithyroid drugs over 5 years with positive TRAb. The TCR library used RNA extracted from PBMCs. The V gene end was trimmed by 3 bases and the J gene end by 7 bases; junction bases not matched to a gene: 12. The CDR3 consists of 16 residues. Germline-derived CDR1 and CDR2 are SEHNR and FQNEAQ (reference sequence). Arm-PCR of CDR3 regions and iRepertoire HTBI primers were the basis on which TCR beta libraries were built. TCRdb re-analysed the multiplex PCR reads in MiXCR, keeping a single row per CDR3 protein. The sample has 450,000 or so distinct CDR3 sequences; less than 25% are singletons.

This TCR was sampled from a female donor with Graves disease. This rearrangement joins TRBV7-9 to TRBJ2-1, with 7 bases identical to TRBD2. The sample in question was peripheral blood mononuclear cells (PBMCs), obtained when the disease was refractory, from a patient treated with antithyroid drugs. CDR3 nucleotides: TGTGCCAGCAGCTTCAGAATGGGTGGGGGGGAGAATGAGCAGTTCTTC. Its protein is CASSFRMGGGENEQFF. Full variable domain (missing parts from reference TRBV7-9 and TRBJ2-1): DTGVSQNPRHKITKRGQNVTFRCDPISEHNRLYWYRQTLGQGPEFLTYFQNEAQLEKSRLLSDRFSAERPKGSFSTLEIQRTEQGDSAMYLCASSFRMGGGENEQFFGPGTRLTVL.